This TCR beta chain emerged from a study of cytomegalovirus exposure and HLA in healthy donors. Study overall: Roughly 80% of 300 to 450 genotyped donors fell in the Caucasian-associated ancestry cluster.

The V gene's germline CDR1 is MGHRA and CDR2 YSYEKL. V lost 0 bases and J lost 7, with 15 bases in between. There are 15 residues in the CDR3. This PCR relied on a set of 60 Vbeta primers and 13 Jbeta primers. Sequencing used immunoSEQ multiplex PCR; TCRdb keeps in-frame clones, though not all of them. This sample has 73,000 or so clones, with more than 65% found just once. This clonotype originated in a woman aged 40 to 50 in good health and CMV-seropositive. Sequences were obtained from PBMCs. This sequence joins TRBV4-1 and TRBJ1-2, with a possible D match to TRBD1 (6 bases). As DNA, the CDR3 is TGCGCCAGCAGCCAAGATTCGGGGGGGCGCTTTGGCTACACCTTC. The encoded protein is CASSQDSGGRFGYTF.